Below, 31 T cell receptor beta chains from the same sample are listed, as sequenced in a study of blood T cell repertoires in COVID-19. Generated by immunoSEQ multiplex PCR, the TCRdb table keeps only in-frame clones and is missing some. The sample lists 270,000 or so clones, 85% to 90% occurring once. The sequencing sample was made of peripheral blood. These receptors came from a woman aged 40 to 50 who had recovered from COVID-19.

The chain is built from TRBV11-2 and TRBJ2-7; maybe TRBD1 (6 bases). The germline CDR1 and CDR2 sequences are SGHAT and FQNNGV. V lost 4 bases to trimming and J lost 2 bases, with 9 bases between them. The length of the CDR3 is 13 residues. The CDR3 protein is CASSSDSPYEQYF. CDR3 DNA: TGTGCCAGCAGCTCGGACAGCCCCTACGAGCAGTACTTC.

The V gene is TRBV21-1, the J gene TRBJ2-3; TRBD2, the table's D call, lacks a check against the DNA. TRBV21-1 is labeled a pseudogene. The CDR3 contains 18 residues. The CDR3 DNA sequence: TGTGCCAGCAGAGGGACTAGCGGGGGCCCCTGTAGCACAGATACGCAGTATTTT. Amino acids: CASRGTSGGPCSTDTQYF.

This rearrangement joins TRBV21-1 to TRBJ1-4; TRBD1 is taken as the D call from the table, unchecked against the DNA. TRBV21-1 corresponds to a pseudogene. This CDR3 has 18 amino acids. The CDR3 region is CASSKGTGFSKFDEKLFF. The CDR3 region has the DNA TGTGCCAGCAGCAAAGGCACAGGGTTCTCTAAGTTCGATGAAAAACTGTTTTTT.

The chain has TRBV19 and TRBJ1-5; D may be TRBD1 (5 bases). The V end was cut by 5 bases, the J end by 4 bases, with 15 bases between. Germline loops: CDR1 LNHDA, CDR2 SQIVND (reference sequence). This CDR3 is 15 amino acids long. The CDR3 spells CASSPGLPGNQPQHF. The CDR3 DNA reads TGTGCCAGTAGTCCCGGGCTACCAGGGAATCAGCCCCAGCATTTT.

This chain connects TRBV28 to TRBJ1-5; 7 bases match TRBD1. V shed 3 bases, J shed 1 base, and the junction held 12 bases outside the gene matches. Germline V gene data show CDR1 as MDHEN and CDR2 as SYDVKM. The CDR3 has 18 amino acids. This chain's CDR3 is CASSFGTTGAASNQPQHF. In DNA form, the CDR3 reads TGTGCCAGCAGTTTCGGGACCACAGGGGCGGCGAGCAATCAGCCCCAGCATTTT.

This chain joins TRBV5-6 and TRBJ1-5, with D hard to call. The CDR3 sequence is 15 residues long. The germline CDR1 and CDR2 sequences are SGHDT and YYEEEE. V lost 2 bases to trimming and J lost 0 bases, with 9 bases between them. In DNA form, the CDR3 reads TGTGCCAGCAGCTTTAATGAGAATAGCAATCAGCCCCAGCATTTT. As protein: CASSFNENSNQPQHF. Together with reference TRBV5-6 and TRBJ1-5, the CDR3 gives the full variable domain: DAGVTQSPTHLIKTRGQQVTLRCSPKSGHDTVSWYQQALGQGPQFIFQYYEEEERQRGNFPDRFSGHQFPNYSSELNVNALLLGDSALYLCASSFNENSNQPQHFGDGTRLSIL.

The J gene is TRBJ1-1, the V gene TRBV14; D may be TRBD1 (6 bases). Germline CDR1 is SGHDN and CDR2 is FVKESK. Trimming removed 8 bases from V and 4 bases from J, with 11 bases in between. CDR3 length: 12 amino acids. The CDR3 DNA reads TGTGCCAGCGGACAGATACTCACTGAAGCTTTCTTT. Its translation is CASGQILTEAFF. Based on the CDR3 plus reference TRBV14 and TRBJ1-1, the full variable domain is EAGVTQFPSHSVIEKGQTVTLRCDPISGHDNLYWYRRVMGKEIKFLLHFVKESKQDESGMPNNRFLAERTGGTYSTLKVQPAELEDSGVYFCASGQILTEAFFGQGTRLTVV.

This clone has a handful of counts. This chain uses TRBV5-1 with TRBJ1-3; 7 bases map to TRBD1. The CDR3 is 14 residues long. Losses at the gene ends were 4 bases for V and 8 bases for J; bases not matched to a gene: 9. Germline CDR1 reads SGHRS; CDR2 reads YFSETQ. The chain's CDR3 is CASSEDRVRDTIYF. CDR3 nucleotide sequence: TGCGCCAGCAGCGAAGACAGGGTTAGGGACACCATATATTTT. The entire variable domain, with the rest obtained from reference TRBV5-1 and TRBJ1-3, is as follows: KAGVTQTPRYLIKTRGQQVTLSCSPISGHRSVSWYQQTPGQGLQFLFEYFSETQRNKGNFPGRFSGRQFSNSRSEMNVSTLELGDSALYLCASSEDRVRDTIYFGEGSWLTVV.

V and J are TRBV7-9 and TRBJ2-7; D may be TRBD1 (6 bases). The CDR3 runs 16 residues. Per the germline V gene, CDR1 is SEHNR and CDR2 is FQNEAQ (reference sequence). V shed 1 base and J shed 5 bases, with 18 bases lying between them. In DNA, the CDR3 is TGTGCCAGCAGCTTAGACGTGGGTCAGGGGTATCACGAGCAGTACTTC. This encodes CASSLDVGQGYHEQYF.

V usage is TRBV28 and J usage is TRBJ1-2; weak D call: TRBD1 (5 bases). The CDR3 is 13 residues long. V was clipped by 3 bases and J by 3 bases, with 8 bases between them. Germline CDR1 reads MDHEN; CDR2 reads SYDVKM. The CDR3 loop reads CASSFGGDYGYTF. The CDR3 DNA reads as TGTGCCAGCAGTTTCGGAGGGGACTATGGCTACACCTTC.

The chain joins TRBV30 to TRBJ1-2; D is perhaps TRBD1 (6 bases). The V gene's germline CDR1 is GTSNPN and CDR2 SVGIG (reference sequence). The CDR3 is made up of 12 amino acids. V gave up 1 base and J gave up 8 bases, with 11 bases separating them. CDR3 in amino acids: CAWSEGGPGYTF. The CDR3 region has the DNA TGTGCCTGGAGTGAAGGGGGTCCGGGCTACACCTTC.

The chain's CDR3 is CASSFVAGKTGELFF. The CDR3 nucleotides read TGCGCCAGCAGCTTCGTGGCAGGGAAAACCGGGGAGCTGTTTTTT. The rearrangement uses TRBV5-1 and TRBJ2-2, with D possibly TRBD1 on 5 matching bases. This CDR3 comprises 15 residues. V lost 2 bases to trimming and J lost 5 bases, with 13 bases between them. Germline-derived CDR1 and CDR2 are SGHRS and YFSETQ. Together with reference TRBV5-1 and TRBJ2-2, the CDR3 gives the full variable domain: KAGVTQTPRYLIKTRGQQVTLSCSPISGHRSVSWYQQTPGQGLQFLFEYFSETQRNKGNFPGRFSGRQFSNSRSEMNVSTLELGDSALYLCASSFVAGKTGELFFGEGSRLTVL.

The CDR3: CASSFGQGTTGELFF. DNA for the CDR3: TGTGCCAGCAGCTTCGGGCAGGGGACCACCGGGGAGCTGTTTTTT. The V call is TRBV5-6, the J call TRBJ2-2, with D perhaps TRBD1 (6 bases). The V end lost 2 bases, the J end lost 4 bases, and 12 bases lay between the germline ends. In germline, CDR1 is SGHDT, CDR2 YYEEEE. There are 15 residues in the CDR3.

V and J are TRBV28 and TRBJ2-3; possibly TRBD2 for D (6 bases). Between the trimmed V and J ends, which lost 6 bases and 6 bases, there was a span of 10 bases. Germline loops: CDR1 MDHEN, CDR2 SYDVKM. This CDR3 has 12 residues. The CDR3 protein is CASSPGVDTQYF. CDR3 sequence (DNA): TGTGCCAGCAGCCCGGGAGTCGATACGCAGTATTTT.

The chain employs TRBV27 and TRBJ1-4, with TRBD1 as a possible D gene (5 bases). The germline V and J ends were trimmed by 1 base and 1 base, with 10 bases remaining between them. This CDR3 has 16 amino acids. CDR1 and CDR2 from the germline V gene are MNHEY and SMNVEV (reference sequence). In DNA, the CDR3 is TGTGCCAGCAGTTTATGGGGCGGGGGAACTAATGAAAAACTGTTTTTT. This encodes CASSLWGGGTNEKLFF.

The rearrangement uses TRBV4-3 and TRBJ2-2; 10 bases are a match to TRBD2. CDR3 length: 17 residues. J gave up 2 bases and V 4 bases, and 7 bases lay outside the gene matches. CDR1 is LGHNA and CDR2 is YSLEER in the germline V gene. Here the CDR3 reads CASSRGLAASNTGELFF. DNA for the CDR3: TGCGCCAGCAGCCGAGGACTAGCGGCTAGCAACACCGGGGAGCTGTTTTTT.

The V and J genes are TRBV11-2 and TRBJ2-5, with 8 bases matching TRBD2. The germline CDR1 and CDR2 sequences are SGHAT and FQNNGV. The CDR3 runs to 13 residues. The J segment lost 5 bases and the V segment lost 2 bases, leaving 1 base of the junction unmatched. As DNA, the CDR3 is TGTGCCAGCAGCTTAAGACTAGCGGAGACCCAGTACTTC. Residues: CASSLRLAETQYF.

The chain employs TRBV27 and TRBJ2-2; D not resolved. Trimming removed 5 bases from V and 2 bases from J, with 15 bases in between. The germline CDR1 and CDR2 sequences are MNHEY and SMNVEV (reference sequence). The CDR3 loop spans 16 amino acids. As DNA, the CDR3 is TGTGCCAGCAGTGGCGGCTATTCCCGCAACACCGGGGAGCTGTTTTTT. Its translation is CASSGGYSRNTGELFF.

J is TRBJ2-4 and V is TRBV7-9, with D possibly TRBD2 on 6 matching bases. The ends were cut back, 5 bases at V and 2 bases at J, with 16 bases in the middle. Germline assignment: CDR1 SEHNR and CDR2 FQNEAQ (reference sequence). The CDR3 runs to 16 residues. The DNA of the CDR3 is TGTGCCAGCAGCGCGGGACGAGGAGGGTCCAAAAACATTCAGTACTTC. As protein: CASSAGRGGSKNIQYF.

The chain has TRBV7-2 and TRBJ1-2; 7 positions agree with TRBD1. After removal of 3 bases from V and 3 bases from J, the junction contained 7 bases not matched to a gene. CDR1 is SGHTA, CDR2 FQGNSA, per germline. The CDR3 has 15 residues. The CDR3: CASSFTGVRDYGYTF. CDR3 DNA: TGTGCCAGCAGCTTTACAGGGGTGCGGGACTATGGCTACACCTTC.

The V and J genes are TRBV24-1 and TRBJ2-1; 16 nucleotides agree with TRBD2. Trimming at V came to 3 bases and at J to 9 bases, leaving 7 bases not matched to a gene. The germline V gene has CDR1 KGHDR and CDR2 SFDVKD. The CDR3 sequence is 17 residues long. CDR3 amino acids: CATSDPPGLAGGGEQFF. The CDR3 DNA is TGTGCCACCAGTGATCCCCCGGGACTAGCGGGGGGGGGTGAGCAGTTCTTC.

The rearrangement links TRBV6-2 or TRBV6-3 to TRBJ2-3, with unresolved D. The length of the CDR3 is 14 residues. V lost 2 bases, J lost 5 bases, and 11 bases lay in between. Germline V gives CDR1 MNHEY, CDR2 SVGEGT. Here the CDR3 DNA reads TGTGCCAGCAGTTACGCGGATTTTAGAGATACGCAGTATTTT. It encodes CASSYADFRDTQYF.

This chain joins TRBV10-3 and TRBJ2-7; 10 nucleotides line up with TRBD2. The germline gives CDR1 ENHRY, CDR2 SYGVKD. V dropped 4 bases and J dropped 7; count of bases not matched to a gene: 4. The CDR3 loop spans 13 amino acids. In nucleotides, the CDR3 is TGTGCCATCAGTGCCCGACTAGCGGGTGAGCAGTACGTC. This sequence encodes CAISARLAGEQYV.

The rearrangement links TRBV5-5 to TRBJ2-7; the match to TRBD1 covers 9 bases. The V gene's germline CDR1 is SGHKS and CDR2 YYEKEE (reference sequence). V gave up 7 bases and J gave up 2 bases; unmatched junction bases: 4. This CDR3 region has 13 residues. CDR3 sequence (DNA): TGTGCCAGCGGCCGGGACAGGGCCTACGAGCAGTACGTC. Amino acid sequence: CASGRDRAYEQYV.

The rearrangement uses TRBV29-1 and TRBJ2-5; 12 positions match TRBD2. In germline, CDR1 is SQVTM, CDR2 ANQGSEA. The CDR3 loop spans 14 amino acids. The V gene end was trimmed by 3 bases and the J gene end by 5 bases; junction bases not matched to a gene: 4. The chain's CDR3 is CSVDGLAGLETQYF. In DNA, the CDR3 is TGCAGCGTTGACGGACTAGCGGGATTGGAGACCCAGTACTTC.

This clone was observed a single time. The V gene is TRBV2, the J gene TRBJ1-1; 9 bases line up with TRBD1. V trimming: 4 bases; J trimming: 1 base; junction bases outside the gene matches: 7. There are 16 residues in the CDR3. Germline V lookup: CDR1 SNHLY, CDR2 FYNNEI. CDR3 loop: CASSVRTGAGNTEAFF. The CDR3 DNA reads TGTGCCAGCAGTGTTAGGACAGGGGCTGGGAACACTGAAGCTTTCTTT.

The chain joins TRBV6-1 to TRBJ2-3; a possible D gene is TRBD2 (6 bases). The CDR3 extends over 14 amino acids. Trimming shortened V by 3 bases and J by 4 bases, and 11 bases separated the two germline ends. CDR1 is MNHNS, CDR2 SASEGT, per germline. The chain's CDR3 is CASSDKRVPDTQYF. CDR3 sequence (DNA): TGTGCCAGCAGTGATAAGCGGGTGCCAGATACGCAGTATTTT.

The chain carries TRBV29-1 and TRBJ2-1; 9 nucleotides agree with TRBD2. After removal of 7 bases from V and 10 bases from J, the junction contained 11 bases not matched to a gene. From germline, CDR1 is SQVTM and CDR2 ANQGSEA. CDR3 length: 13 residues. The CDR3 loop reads CSASGLAQGEQFF. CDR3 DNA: TGCAGCGCGTCGGGACTAGCACAGGGGGAGCAGTTCTTC.

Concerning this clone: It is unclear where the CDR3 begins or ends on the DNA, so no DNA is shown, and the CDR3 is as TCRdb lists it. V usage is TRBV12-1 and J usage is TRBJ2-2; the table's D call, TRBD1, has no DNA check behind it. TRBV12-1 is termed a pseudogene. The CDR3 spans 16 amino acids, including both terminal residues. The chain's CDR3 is CASSFVGQGAAGELFF.

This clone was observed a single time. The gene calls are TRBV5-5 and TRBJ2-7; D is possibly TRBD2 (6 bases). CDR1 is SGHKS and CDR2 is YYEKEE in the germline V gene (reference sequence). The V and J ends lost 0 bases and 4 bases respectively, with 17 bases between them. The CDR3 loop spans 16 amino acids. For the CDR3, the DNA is TGTGCCAGCAGCTTGGCGGGACTGCCTGGTTTGTACGAGCAGTACGTC. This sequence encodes CASSLAGLPGLYEQYV.

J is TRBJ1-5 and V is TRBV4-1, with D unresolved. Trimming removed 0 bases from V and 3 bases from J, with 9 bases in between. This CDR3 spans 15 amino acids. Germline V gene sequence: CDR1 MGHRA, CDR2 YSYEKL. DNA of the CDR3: TGCGCCAGCAGCCAAGATGGCGGGTCCAATCAGCCCCAGCATTTT. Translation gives CASSQDGGSNQPQHF.